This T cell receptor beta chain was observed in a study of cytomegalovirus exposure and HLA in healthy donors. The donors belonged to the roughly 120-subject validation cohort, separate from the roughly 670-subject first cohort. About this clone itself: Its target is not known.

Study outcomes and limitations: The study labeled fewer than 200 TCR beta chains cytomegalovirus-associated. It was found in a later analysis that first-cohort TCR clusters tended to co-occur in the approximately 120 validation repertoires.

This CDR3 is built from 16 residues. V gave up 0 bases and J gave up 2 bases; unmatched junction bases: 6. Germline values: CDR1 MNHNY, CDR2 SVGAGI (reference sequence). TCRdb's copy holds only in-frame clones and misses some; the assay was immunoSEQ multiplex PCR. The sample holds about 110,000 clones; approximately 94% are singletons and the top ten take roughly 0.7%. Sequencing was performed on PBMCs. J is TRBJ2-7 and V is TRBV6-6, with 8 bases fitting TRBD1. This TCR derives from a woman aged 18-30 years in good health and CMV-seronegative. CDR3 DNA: TGTGCCAGCAGTTACTCGACACAGGGGGGAACCTACGAGCAGTACTTC. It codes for CASSYSTQGGTYEQYF.